The TCR beta chain under discussion was sequenced for a study of shared clonotypes between healthy human individuals. Findings of the study overall: It was the few donors that limited the genetic and exposure-history diversity represented.

Each replicate PCR on the sorted subsets used roughly 190 ng DNA (roughly 30,000 T cell genomes). The method was immunoSEQ multiplex PCR; TCRdb's version includes in-frame clones alone and lacks a portion of them. The sample includes 760,000 or so clones, about 96% seen only once; the top ten take 0.2% to 0.25%. The naive CD8 fraction comprised CD45RO-negative cells positively selected for CCR7 and excluded terminally differentiated effector memory CD45RA+ cells. None of the donors, who were healthy HIV-negative adults, had recently had acute infections or vaccinations. The CDR3 contains 14 residues. The V end was cut by 0 bases, the J end by 4 bases, with 6 bases between. The germline CDR1 and CDR2 sequences are MNHNS and SASEGT. As for this clone: Its target is not known.

This chain joins TRBV6-1 and TRBJ2-2; no clear D. The TCR comes from a young man in good health. The sample taken for sequencing was naive CD8+ T cells sorted from blood. The CDR3 coding sequence is TGTGCCAGCAGTGAAGCGCGGTCCACCGGGGAGCTGTTTTTT. Its protein is CASSEARSTGELFF.